This T cell receptor beta chain originates from a study of Ad26.COV2.S vaccination and SARS-CoV-2 variants (dated by TCRdb to 2020 to 2022). Background for the entire study: Donors in the vaccine arm were drawn from COV1001, a multicentre, randomized, double-blind, placebo-controlled phase I-IIa trial testing Ad26.COV2.S in healthy adults. Ad26.COV2.S was administered intramuscularly at 5 x 10^10 or 1 x 10^11 viral particles, either as a single shot or as two shots given 56 days apart. TCRbeta repertoire sequencing was used to assess the specificity and breadth of SARS-CoV-2-reactive T cell receptors after Ad26.COV2.S vaccination. The TCR-sequenced set comprised around 30 samples: approximately 20 Ad26.COV2.S vaccine recipients, 5 placebo recipients and 8 SARS-CoV-2 convalescent individuals. Participants in the trial were split at random into five groups of five each, receiving low-dose or high-dose Ad26.COV2.S once or twice, or else placebo on both occasions. Investigators did not know the trial group allocation while performing experiments and assessing outcomes. Broad study findings and their caveats: After vaccination, spike-specific CD8+ and CD4+ T cell responses were reported to show substantial breadth. Higher spike-specific TCR breadth was observed in Ad26.COV2.S recipients than in placebo recipients (P = 0.0014). Vaccine and placebo recipients had similar non-spike TCR breadth, a finding consistent with the vaccine containing only spike. The study was not powered for comparison of responses between vaccine doses or regimens. It was noted by the authors that total T cell responses may have been underestimated by the TCR breadth and depth analyses.

The immunoSEQ Assay was the method used to sequence TCRbeta CDR3 regions. After extraction, genomic DNA underwent amplification by bias-controlled multiplex PCR, followed by high-throughput sequencing. The source study handled its data this way. To quantify the absolute abundance of every unique TCRbeta CDR3 region, sequences were collapsed and filtered. Usable DNA was measured by amplifying reference genes present in all nucleated cells, and TCRbeta template counts were normalized to that usable DNA to estimate T cell fraction. Repertoire TCRs were annotated as SARS-CoV-2-specific when V gene, CDR3 amino acid sequence and J gene were exactly matched to a known reactive TCR set. The reference SARS-CoV-2 TCR set was derived from MIRA and filtered for enrichment in COVID-19-positive ImmuneCODE repertoires, a step that removed public or cross-reactive TCRs. Using the MIRA antigens, annotated TCRs were further analysed by specific ORF or by position within an ORF. Breadth was defined as the number of annotated unique rearrangements divided by the total number of unique productive rearrangements, and depth was defined as the summed frequency of the annotated unique rearrangements. Two-sided Wilcoxon rank-sum tests were used to compare TCR breadth between groups. TCRdb's version of the immuneACCESS table is confined to in-frame rearrangements and falls short of the full clone set. An unresolved V gene accounts for under half of the shortfall where checked; the remainder is of unknown origin. V and J calls and clone size are those listed in that table; D and trimming were worked out from the DNA. For this sample the table gives around 340,000 clones, of which around 90% were detected only once. About 6.4% of the sample rests with the top ten.

A note on this clone: It lacks a known antigen. The record has no base qualities; no much larger clone is one base away.

The treatment or condition tag for this specimen amounts to: some 20 received Ad26.COV2.S at low or high dose, single or two shots; 5 received placebo; per-sample allocation not given. For vaccine and placebo recipients, the sequenced repertoires came from samples collected on day 63 after the first injection. Cohort 1b enrolled 20 to 30 adults aged 18-55 years at a single site in Boston, USA, between 29 July and 7 August 2020. As a vaccine, Ad26.COV2.S was a replication-incompetent adenovirus type 26 vector that expressed a prefusion-stabilized SARS-CoV-2 spike protein derived from the original Wuhan strain. The CDR3 contains 12 residues, cysteine and phenylalanine counted. Only the CDR3 DNA is retained, 36 bases long and in frame from the first base. The germline V gene provides CDR1 MNHEY and CDR2 SVGAGI. Trimming costs V 8 bases and J 0 bases, and their ends lie 8 bases apart.

Sequencing used peripheral blood, obtained in a trial of Ad26.COV2.S vaccine versus placebo. This receptor was obtained from a person between 18 and 60 years old who received the Ad26.COV2.S COVID-19 vaccine or a placebo. The V and J genes are TRBV6-5 and TRBJ2-7; TRBD1 could be the D gene, as 5 bases match. The nucleotide sequence reads as follows: TGTGCCAGCCAGGACAACTCCTACGAGCAGTACTTC. It translates as CASQDNSYEQYF.